This TCR beta chain was observed in a study of blood T cell repertoires in COVID-19. Study details: Collection of acute and convalescent COVID-19 samples took place in the United States, Italy and Spain. The cDNA or gDNA used as material had been derived from T cells, B-cell-depleted T cells, or PBMCs.

Per the study methods: Nucleated cell counts were estimated from reference gene primer amplification. The table came from immunoSEQ multiplex PCR; TCRdb's copy has only in-frame clones and leaves some out. D and trimming were read from the DNA, whereas the V and J calls and clone size are those reported in that table. Of 90,000 to 150,000 clones listed, more than 70% are singletons. This clone was observed once. V gave up 7 bases and J gave up 3 bases, with 12 bases separating them. CDR3 length: 12 residues. The germline V gene has CDR1 SQVTM and CDR2 ANQGSEA. This TCR was sampled from a man in his sixties with acute or convalescent COVID-19. This chain joins TRBV29-1 and TRBJ1-1; no clear D. Sequencing was carried out using peripheral blood. The CDR3 reads CSAEGGDTEAFF. Here the CDR3 DNA reads TGCAGCGCCGAGGGCGGAGACACTGAAGCTTTCTTT.